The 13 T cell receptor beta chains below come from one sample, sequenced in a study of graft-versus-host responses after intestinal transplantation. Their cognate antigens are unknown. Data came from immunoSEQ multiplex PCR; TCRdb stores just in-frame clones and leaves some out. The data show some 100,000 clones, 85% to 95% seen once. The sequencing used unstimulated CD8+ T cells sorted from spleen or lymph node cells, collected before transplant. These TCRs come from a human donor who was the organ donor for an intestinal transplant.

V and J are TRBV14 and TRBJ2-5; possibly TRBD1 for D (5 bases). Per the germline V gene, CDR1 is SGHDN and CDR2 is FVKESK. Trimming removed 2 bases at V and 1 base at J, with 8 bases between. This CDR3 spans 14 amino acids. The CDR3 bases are TGTGCCAGCAGCCAAAGGGGTTTCCAAGAGACCCAGTACTTC. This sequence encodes CASSQRGFQETQYF.

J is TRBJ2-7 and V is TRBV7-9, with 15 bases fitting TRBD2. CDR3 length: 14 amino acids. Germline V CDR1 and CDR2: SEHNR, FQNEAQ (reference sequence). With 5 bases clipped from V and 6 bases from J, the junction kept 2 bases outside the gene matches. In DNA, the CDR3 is TGTGCCAGCAGCGGGGGACTAGCGGGAGGCGAGCAGTACTTC. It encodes CASSGGLAGGEQYF. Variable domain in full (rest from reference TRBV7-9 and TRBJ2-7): DTGVSQNPRHKITKRGQNVTFRCDPISEHNRLYWYRQTLGQGPEFLTYFQNEAQLEKSRLLSDRFSAERPKGSFSTLEIQRTEQGDSAMYLCASSGGLAGGEQYFGPGTRLTVT.

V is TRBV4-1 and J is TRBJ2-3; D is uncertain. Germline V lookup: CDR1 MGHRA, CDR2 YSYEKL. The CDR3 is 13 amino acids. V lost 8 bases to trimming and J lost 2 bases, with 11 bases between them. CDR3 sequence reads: CASSEANTDTQYF. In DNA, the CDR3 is TGCGCCAGCTCCGAAGCGAACACAGATACGCAGTATTTT.

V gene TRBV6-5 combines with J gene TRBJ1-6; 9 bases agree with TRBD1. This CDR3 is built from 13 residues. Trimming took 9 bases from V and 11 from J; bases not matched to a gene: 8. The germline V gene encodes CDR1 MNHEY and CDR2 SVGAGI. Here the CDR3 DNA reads TGTGCCAGTCCGGGACAGGGTAAGGCACCCCTCCACTTT. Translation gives CASPGQGKAPLHF.

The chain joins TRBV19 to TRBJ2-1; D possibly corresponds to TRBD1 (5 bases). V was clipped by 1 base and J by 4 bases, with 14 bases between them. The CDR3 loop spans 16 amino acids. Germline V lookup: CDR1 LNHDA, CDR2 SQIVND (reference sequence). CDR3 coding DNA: TGTGCCAGTAGTATAGGAGACAGTTACCTGTACAATGAGCAGTTCTTC. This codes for CASSIGDSYLYNEQFF.

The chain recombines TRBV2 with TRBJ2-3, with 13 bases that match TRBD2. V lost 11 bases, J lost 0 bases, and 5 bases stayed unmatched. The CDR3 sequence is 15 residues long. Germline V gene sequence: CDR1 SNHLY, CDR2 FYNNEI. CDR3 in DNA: TGTGCCGGACTAGCGGGGGCCTCTAGCACAGATACGCAGTATTTT. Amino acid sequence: CAGLAGASSTDTQYF.

The CDR3 protein is CASSPFRDSKAADTQYF. CDR3 DNA: TGTGCCAGCAGCCCATTCCGGGACTCTAAGGCGGCAGATACGCAGTATTTT. The chain has TRBV13 and TRBJ2-3; tentative D call: TRBD2 (6 bases). CDR1 and CDR2 from the germline V gene are PRHDT and FYEKMQ (reference sequence). The germline V and J ends were trimmed by 5 bases and 4 bases, with 22 bases remaining between them. This CDR3 region has 17 residues.

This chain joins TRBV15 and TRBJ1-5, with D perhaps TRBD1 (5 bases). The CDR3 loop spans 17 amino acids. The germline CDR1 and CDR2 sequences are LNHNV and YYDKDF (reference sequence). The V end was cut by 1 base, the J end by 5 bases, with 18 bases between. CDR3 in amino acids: CATSRGWPGRGYQPQHF. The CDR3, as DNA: TGTGCCACCAGCAGAGGTTGGCCGGGCCGGGGGTATCAGCCCCAGCATTTT. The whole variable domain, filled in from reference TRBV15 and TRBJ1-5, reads DAMVIQNPRYQVTQFGKPVTLSCSQTLNHNVMYWYQQKSSQAPKLLFHYYDKDFNNEADTPDNFQSRRPNTSFCFLDIRSPGLGDTAMYLCATSRGWPGRGYQPQHFGDGTRLSIL.

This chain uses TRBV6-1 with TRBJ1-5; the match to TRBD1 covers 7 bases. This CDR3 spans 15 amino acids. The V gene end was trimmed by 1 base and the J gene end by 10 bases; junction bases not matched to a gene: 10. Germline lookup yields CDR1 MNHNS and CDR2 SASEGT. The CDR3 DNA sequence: TGTGCCAGCAGTGAAGAGGGGGCTGCCAAGGTTCCCCAGCATTTT. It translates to CASSEEGAAKVPQHF.

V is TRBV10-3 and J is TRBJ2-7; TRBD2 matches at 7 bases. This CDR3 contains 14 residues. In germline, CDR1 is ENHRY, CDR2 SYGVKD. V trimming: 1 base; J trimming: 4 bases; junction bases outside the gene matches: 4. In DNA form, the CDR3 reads TGTGCCATCAGTGAGTGGGGGGGTTCTTACGAGCAGTACTTC. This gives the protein CAISEWGGSYEQYF.

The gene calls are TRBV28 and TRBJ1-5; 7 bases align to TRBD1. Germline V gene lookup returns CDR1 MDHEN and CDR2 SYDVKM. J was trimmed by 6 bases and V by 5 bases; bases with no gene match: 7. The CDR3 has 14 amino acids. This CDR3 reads CASSRQGYSQPQHF. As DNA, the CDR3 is TGTGCCAGCAGTCGACAGGGTTATAGTCAGCCCCAGCATTTT.

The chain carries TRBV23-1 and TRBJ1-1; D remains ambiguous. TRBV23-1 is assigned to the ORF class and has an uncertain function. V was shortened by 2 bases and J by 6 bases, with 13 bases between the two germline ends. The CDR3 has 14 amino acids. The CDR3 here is CASSQLAGQPEAFF. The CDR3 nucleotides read TGCGCCAGCAGTCAACTCGCAGGCCAACCTGAAGCTTTCTTT.

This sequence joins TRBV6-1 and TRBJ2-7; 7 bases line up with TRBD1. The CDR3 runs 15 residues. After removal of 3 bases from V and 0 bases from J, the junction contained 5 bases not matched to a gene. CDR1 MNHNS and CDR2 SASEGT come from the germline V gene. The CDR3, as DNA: TGTGCCAGCAGTGAGGGACAGTGGGGCTCCTACGAGCAGTACTTC. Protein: CASSEGQWGSYEQYF.